The rows below give T cell receptor beta chains drawn from one sample of a study of Ad26.COV2.S vaccination and SARS-CoV-2 variants. Clones were sequenced by immunoSEQ multiplex PCR, and TCRdb holds only the in-frame ones, with some missing. Of roughly 100,000 clones detected, around 81% appear once; the ten largest clones hold around 15%. This material consisted of peripheral blood, taken after recovery from COVID-19. The receptors here all came from a human donor who had recovered from COVID-19. Each CDR3 is given with its conserved first and last residue. D genes are given only for firm matches.

D gene	J gene	V gene	CDR3 protein
.	TRBJ1-5	TRBV2	CASSGSGNQPQHF
TRBD1	TRBJ1-1	TRBV28	CASSTPDRVTEAFF
.	TRBJ2-1	TRBV5-1	CASSLVVQNNEQFF
TRBD2	TRBJ2-5	TRBV3-1/TRBV3-2	CASSQEGLVRETQYF
TRBD1	TRBJ2-7	TRBV3-1/TRBV3-2	CASSLQGFYEQYF
TRBD2	TRBJ2-2	TRBV24-1	CATSDRFSWTRNTGELFF
TRBD1	TRBJ1-5	TRBV6-5	CGTGTGNQPQHF
TRBD1	TRBJ1-3	TRBV11-1	CASSLQPTGFGNTIYF
.	TRBJ1-1	TRBV3-1/TRBV3-2	CASSQAPRAGANTEAFF
.	TRBJ1-6	TRBV4-2	CASSPFLGLGDNSPLHF
.	TRBJ1-1	TRBV2	CASRKDNTEAFF
TRBD1	TRBJ2-1	TRBV5-1	CASRPNGTVSSYNEQFF
TRBD1	TRBJ1-4	TRBV9	CASSAGEDRGNEKLFF
.	TRBJ1-2	TRBV7-9	CASSSYRYGYTF
TRBD2	TRBJ2-2	TRBV4-1	CASSHMTSGGKSYTGELFF
.	TRBJ1-1	TRBV5-4	CASSLVGPGAEAFF
.	TRBJ2-1	TRBV28	CASSRGVGQGTFF
TRBD1	TRBJ2-3	TRBV10-3	CAITKGQDTDTQYF
.	TRBJ1-1	TRBV20-1	CSAFTTEAFF
TRBD2	TRBJ2-1	TRBV7-2	CASSAGLAGVNEQFF
.	TRBJ1-4	TRBV5-1	CASSSQARGSNEKLFF
.	TRBJ1-5	TRBV7-9	CASSLGGSQPQHF
.	TRBJ2-5	TRBV5-4	CASSYTGNQETQYF
.	TRBJ1-1	TRBV7-2	CASSQGTAEAFF
.	TRBJ1-2	TRBV6-2/TRBV6-3	CASSPHLNYGYTF
.	TRBJ2-3	TRBV11-2	CASSPRGDTQYF
.	TRBJ2-3	TRBV12-3/TRBV12-4	CASSKGRTDTQYF
TRBD2	TRBJ2-3	TRBV7-2	CASSLVDWEGNTQYF
TRBD1	TRBJ2-3	TRBV19	CASSISTGGLDTQYF
.	TRBJ1-1	TRBV20-1	CSGTGNTEAFF
.	TRBJ2-1	TRBV2	CASSEGSTRTANEQFF
.	TRBJ1-2	TRBV29-1	CSVERGVGGSNYGYTF
.	TRBJ2-7	TRBV3-1/TRBV3-2	CASSPRGGPYEQYF
.	TRBJ2-3	TRBV30	CAWSLDPRLSADTQYF
.	TRBJ1-2	TRBV10-2	CASSDQGMNRDYGYTF
.	TRBJ1-5	TRBV27	CASSYSNQPQHF
.	TRBJ1-6	TRBV5-1	CASSLVGRSDSPLHF
.	TRBJ2-7	TRBV12-3/TRBV12-4	CASSLLGTGEQYF
TRBD2	TRBJ2-7	TRBV7-9	CASSIRLAGEQYF
TRBD2	TRBJ2-5	TRBV3-1/TRBV3-2	CASSPTAGGTETQYF
.	TRBJ2-5	TRBV12-5	CASAPSGAGTQYF
.	TRBJ2-3	TRBV11-3	CASSPGTRLDTQYF
.	TRBJ2-1	TRBV18	CASSPLEGGGIAEQFF
.	TRBJ2-2	TRBV2	CASSGTGELFF
.	TRBJ1-1	TRBV7-3	CASSLGGNMNTEAFF
.	TRBJ1-4	TRBV5-4	CASSLDGGASNEKLFF
.	TRBJ1-1	TRBV28	CASSLLNTEAFF
.	TRBJ2-4	TRBV30	CAWSVPSLAKNIQYF